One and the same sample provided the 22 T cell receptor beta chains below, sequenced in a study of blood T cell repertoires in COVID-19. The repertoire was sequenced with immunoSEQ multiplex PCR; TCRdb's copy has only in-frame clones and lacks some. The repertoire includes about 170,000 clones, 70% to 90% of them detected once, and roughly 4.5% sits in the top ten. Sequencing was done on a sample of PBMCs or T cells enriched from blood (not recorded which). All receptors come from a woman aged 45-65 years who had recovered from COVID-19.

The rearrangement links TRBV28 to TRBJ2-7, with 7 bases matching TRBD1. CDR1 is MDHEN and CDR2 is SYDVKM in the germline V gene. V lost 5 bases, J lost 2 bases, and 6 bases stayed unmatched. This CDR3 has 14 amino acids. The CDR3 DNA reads TGTGCCAGCAGTGGGACAGTGGGGACCTACGAGCAGTACGTC. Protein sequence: CASSGTVGTYEQYV.

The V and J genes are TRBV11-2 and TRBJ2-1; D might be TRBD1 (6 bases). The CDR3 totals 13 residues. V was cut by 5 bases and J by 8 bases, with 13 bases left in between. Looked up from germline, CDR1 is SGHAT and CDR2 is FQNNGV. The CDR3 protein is CASSPRKGDEQFF. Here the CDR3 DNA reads TGTGCCAGCAGCCCAAGGAAGGGGGATGAGCAGTTCTTC.

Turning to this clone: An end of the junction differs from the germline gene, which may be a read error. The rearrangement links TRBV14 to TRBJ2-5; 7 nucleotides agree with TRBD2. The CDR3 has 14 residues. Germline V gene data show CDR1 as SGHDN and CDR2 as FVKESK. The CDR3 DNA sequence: TGTGCCAGCAGCCAAGATTGGGCGGGGGAGATTAAAAACTTC. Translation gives CASSQDWAGEIKNF.

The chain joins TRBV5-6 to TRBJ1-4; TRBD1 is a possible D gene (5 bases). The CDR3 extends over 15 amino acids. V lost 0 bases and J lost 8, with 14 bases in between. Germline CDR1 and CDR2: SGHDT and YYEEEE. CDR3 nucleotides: TGTGCCAGCAGCTTGGTTGGGGCGCAAGGGGAAAAACTGTTTTTT. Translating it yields CASSLVGAQGEKLFF.

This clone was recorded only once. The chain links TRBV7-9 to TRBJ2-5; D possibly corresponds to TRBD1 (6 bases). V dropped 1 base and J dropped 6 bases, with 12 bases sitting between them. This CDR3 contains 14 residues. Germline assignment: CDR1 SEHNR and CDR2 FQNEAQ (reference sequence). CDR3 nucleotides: TGTGCCAGCAGCTTAGAAGTCAGGGGTCAGACCCAGTACTTC. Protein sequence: CASSLEVRGQTQYF.

CDR3 in amino acids: CASSFITDTQYF. The DNA of the CDR3 is TGTGCCAGCAGTTTTATCACAGATACGCAGTATTTT. The chain couples TRBV12-3 or TRBV12-4 to TRBJ2-3; D is unresolved. This CDR3 is built from 12 residues. V lost 3 bases and J 2 bases, leaving 3 bases between the germline ends.

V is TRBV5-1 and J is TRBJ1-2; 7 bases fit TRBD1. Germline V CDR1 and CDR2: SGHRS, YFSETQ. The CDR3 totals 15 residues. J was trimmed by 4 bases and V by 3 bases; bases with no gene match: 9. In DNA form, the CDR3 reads TGCGCCAGCAGCTCGACAACCGGGACAGCCTATGGCTACACCTTC. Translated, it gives CASSSTTGTAYGYTF.

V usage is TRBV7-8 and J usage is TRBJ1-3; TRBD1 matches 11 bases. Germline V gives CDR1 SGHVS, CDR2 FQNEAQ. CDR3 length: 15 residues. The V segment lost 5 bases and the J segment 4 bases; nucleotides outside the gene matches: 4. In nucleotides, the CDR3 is TGTGCCAGCAGCCGGGACAGGGGGATAGGAAACACCATATATTTT. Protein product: CASSRDRGIGNTIYF.

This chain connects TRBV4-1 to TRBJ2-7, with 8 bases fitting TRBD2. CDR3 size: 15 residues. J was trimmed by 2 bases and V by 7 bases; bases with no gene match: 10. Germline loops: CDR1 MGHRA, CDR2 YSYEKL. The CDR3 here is CASTHGRVGPYEQYV. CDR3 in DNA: TGCGCCAGCACCCACGGGAGGGTTGGCCCCTACGAGCAGTACGTC.

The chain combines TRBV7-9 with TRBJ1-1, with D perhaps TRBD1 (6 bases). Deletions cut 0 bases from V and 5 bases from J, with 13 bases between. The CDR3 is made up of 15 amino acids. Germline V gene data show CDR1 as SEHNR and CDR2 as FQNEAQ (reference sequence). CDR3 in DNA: TGTGCCAGCAGCTTAGCGCAGGGGCGCAGGACTGAAGCTTTCTTT. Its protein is CASSLAQGRRTEAFF. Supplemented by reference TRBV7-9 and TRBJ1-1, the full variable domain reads DTGVSQNPRHKITKRGQNVTFRCDPISEHNRLYWYRQTLGQGPEFLTYFQNEAQLEKSRLLSDRFSAERPKGSFSTLEIQRTEQGDSAMYLCASSLAQGRRTEAFFGQGTRLTVV.

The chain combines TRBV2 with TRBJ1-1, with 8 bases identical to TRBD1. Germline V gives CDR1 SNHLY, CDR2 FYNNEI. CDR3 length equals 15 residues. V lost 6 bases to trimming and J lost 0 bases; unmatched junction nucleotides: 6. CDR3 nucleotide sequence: TGTGCCAGCAGCGGGACAGGTACTATGAACACTGAAGCTTTCTTT. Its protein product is CASSGTGTMNTEAFF.

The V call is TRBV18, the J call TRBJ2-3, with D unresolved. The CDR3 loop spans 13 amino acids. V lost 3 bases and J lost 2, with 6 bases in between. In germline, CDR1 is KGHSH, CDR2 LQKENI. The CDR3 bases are TGTGCCAGCTCACCCACTCTCACAGATACGCAGTATTTT. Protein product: CASSPTLTDTQYF.

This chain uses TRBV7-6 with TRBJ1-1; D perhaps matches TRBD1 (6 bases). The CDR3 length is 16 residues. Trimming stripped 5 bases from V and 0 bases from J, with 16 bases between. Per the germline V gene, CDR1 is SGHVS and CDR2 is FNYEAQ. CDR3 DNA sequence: TGTGCCAGCAGCGATGCTTCGGCAGGGGTGAACACTGAAGCTTTCTTT. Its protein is CASSDASAGVNTEAFF.

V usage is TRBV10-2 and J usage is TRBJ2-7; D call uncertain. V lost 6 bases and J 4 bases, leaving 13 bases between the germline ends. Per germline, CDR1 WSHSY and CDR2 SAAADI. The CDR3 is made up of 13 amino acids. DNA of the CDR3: TGCGCCAGCAGGGAGACCTCAACTTACGAGCAGTACGTC. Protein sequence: CASRETSTYEQYV.

The CDR3 DNA is TGCGCCAGCAGCTTGGGGGACTTACTCTCTGGAAACACCATATATTTT. Encoded protein: CASSLGDLLSGNTIYF. J is TRBJ1-3 and V is TRBV5-1, with D tentatively TRBD1 (5 bases). Trimming shortened V by 0 bases and J by 0 bases, and 10 bases separated the two germline ends. Germline CDR1 reads SGHRS; CDR2 reads YFSETQ. The CDR3 totals 16 residues.

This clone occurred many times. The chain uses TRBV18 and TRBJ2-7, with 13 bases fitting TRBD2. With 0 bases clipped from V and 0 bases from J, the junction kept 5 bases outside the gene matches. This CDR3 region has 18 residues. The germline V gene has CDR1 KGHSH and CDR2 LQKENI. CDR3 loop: CASSPPVTSGRSSYEQYV. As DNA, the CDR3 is TGTGCCAGCTCACCACCAGTGACTAGCGGGAGGAGCTCCTACGAGCAGTACGTC.

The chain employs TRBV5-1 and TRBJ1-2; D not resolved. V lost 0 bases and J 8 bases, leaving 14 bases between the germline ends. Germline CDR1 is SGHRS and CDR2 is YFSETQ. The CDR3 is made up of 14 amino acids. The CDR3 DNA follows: TGCGCCAGCAGCTTGGCCTCGACCGCGGGAGGCTACACCTTC. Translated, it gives CASSLASTAGGYTF.

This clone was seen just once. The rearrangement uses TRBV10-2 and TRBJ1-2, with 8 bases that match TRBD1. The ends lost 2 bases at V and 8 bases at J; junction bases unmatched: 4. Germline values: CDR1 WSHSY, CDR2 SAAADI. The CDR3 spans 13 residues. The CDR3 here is CASSEAGQGGYTF. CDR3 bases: TGCGCCAGCAGTGAGGCAGGACAGGGAGGCTACACCTTC.

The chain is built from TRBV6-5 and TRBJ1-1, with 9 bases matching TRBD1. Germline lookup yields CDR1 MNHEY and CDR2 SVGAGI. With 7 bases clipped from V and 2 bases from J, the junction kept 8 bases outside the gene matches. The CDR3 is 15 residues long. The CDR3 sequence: CASKLGTGLNTEAFF. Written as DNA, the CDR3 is TGTGCCAGCAAATTAGGGACAGGGCTTAACACTGAAGCTTTCTTT.

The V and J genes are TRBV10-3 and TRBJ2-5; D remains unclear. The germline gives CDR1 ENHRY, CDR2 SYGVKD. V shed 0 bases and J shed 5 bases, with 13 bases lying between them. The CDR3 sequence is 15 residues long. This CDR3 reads CAISESNRHGETQYF. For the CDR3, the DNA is TGTGCCATCAGTGAGTCGAATCGGCACGGGGAGACCCAGTACTTC.

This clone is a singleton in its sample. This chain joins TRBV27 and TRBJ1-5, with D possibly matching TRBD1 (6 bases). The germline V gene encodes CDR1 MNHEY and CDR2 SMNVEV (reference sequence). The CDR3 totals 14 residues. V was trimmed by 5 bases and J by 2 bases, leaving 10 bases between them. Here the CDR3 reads CASSARQGNQPQHF. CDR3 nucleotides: TGTGCCAGCAGTGCTAGACAGGGCAATCAGCCCCAGCATTTT.

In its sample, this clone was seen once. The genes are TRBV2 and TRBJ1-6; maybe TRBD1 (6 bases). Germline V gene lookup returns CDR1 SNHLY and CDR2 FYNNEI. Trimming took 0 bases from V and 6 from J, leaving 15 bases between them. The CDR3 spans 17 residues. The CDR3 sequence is CASSEADWEGVNSPLHF. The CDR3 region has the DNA TGTGCCAGCAGTGAAGCGGATTGGGAGGGGGTTAATTCACCCCTCCACTTT.